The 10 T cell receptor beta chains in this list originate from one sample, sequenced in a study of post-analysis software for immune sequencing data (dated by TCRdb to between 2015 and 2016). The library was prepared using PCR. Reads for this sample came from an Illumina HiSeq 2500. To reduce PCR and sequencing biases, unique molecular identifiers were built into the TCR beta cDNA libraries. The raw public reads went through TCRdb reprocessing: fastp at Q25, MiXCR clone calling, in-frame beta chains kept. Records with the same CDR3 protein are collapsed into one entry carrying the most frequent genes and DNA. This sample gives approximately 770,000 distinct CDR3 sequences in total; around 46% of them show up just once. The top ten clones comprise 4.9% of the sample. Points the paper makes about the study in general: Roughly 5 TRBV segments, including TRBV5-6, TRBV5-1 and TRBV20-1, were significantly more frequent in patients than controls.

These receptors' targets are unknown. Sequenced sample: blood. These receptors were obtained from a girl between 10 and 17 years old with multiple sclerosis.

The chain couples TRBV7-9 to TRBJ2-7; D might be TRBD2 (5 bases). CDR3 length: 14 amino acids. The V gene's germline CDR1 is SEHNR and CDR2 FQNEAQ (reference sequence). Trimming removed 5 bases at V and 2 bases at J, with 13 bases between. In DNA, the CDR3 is TGTGCCAGCAGCCCCCCGGGATCGGCCTACGAGCAGTACTTC. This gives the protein CASSPPGSAYEQYF.

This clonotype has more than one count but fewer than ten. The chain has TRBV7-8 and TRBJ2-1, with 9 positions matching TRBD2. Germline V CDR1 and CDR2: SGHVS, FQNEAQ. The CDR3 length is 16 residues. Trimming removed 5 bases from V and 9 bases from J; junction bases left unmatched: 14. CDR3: CASSTGGTSYLSEQFF. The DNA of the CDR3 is TGTGCCAGCAGCACCGGTGGGACTAGCTATCTTAGTGAGCAGTTCTTC.

CDR3 nucleotide sequence: TGTGCCAGCAGTTCCACATGGAGCTCCTACGAGCAGTACTTC. Translating it yields CASSSTWSSYEQYF. The V gene is TRBV27, the J gene TRBJ2-7; D not certain. Germline-derived CDR1 and CDR2 are MNHEY and SMNVEV (reference sequence). CDR3 length: 14 amino acids. The V and J ends lost 4 bases and 0 bases respectively, with 10 bases between them.

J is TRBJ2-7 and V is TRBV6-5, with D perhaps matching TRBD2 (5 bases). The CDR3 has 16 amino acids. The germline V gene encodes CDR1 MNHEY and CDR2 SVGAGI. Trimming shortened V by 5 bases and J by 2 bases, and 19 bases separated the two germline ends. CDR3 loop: CASSRSPVGGPYEQYF. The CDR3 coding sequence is TGTGCCAGCAGTAGATCCCCGGTTGGAGGACCCTACGAGCAGTACTTC.

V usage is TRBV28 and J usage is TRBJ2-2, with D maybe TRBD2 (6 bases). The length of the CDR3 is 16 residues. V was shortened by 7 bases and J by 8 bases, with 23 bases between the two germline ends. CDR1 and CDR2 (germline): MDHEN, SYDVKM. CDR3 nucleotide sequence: TGTGCCAGCACTGGAAGGGACTTCCGCTTTGGTGGGGAGCTGTTTTTT. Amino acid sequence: CASTGRDFRFGGELFF.

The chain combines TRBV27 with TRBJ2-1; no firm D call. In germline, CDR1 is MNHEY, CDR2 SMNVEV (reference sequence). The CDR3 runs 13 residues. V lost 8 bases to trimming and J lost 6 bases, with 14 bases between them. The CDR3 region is CASGPSASNEQFF. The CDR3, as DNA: TGTGCCAGCGGTCCCTCCGCTAGCAATGAGCAGTTCTTC.

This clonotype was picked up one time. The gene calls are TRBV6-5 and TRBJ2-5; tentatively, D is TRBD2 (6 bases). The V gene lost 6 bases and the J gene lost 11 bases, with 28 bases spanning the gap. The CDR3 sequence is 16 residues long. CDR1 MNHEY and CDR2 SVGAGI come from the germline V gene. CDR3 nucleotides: TGTGCCAGCAGCTACGCACTAGCTTCCCCCCCCGTTGAGCAGTACTTC. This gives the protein CASSYALASPPVEQYF.

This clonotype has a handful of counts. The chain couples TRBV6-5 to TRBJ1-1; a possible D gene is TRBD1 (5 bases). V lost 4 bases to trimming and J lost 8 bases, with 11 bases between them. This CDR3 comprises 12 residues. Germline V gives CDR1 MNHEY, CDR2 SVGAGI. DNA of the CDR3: TGTGCCAGCAGTTCCTCCGGGACCGAAGCTTTCTTT. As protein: CASSSSGTEAFF.

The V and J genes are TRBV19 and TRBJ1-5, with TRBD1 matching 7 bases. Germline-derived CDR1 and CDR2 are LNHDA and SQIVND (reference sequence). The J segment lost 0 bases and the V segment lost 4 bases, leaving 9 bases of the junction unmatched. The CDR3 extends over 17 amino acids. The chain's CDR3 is CASSTGTAALSNQPQHF. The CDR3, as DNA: TGTGCCAGTAGTACCGGGACAGCCGCCCTTAGCAATCAGCCCCAGCATTTT.

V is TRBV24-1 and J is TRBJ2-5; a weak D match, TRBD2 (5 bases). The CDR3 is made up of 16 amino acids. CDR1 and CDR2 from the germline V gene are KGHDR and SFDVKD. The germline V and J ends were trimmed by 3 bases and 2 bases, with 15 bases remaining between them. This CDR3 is CATSDAHDTSQETQYF. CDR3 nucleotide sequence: TGTGCCACCAGTGATGCCCATGATACTAGTCAAGAGACCCAGTACTTC.